The T cell receptor beta chain described here comes from a study of CD4 T cells in relation to SARS-CoV-2 and coronaviruses (dated by TCRdb to about 2021). Study-wide context: In the ViraFEST assay, PBMCs were cultured with antigen for about eleven days, after which TCR beta CDR3s were sequenced to identify clonal expansions specific to the antigen. Patient-derived lymphoblastoid cell lines were used to map the HLA restriction of shared crossreactive spike epitopes. A different TCR-beta assay, based on Illumina, was used to sequence expansion assays from other donors in the study. The study assessed, at the TCR clonotype level, memory CD4+ T cell crossreactivity between SARS-CoV-2 and common cold coronavirus spike proteins. An HIV-1 Nef peptide pool or a culture without peptide was used as the negative reference condition. The Adaptive Biotechnologies TCR-sequencing kit was used to sequence samples from three pre-COVID donors and the naive versus memory experiments, while other data came from Illumina-based sequencing.

For this clone: Its antigen is unknown. Base qualities are not at hand, and no much larger clone is one base apart.

Beyond this particular receptor, the publication reports: In roughly two thirds of donors, memory CD4+ clonotypes turned up that crossrecognized SARS-CoV-2 and at least one common cold coronavirus spike. Because no donor provided both pre-pandemic and post-infection samples, tracing the source of pre-existing responses was limited. Since the crossreactivity analysis centred on spike protein, crossreactivity against other viral proteins was not assessed. Compared with monoreactive clones, crossreactive clones had significantly weaker SARS-CoV-2-driven expansion, a result consistent with antigenic imprinting. The study was limited by small numbers of patients and tested TCRs.

Libraries were built with the immunoSEQ multiplex PCR assay. The published analysis was carried out like this. Preprocessing removed nonproductive sequences and CDR3s not starting with C, not ending with F or W, or shorter than 7 amino acids. The MANAFEST web app identified antigen-specific clonotypes based on expansion compared with the reference and other culture wells. A clone was considered positive if the clone showed significant expansion compared with the reference culture in 2 of 3 replicate wells at an FDR below 0.05. Positive clones also required significant expansion versus all other tandem wells and an odds ratio above 5. After three terminal residues were trimmed from each end, CDR3 homology was quantified as pairwise Levenshtein distance using the stringdist R package. TCRdb's version of the immuneACCESS table is confined to in-frame rearrangements and falls short of the full clone set. An unresolved V gene accounts for under half of the shortfall where checked; the remainder is of unknown origin. The V and J calls and the clone size are those of that table, but D and trimming were determined from the DNA. The sample includes roughly 24,000 clones, with around 78% observed a single time. The ten largest clones capture roughly 14% of the sample.

The CDR3 numbers 12 residues from cysteine through phenylalanine. CDR3 DNA is the only sequence kept; it has 36 bases, read in frame from the first base. Deletion took 6 bases off V and 6 bases off J, with a span of 9 bases between the germline ends. CD4+ T cells from unexposed donors were collected before the COVID-19 pandemic (2011-2018). The EasySep CD4+ T cell isolation kit was used to isolate CD4+ T cells once the cultures had run for approximately ten days. As cell numbers permitted, CD4+ T cells from unexposed donors were tested for reactivity to SARS-CoV-2 S and N and to four common cold coronavirus spike pools. Each well received over 1.5 million PBMCs, cultured in IMDM supplemented with approximately 5% human AB serum and around 10 IU/ml IL-2. Half of the culture medium was replaced with fresh IL-2-containing medium on days 3 and 7. In general, triplicate replicate wells were used for every peptide culture condition. Leukapheresis product for the unexposed donors was bought commercially. Ficoll-Paque PLUS gradient centrifugation was used to isolate PBMCs from leukapheresis product or whole blood. PBMCs were either cryopreserved at -140°C or used fresh in the expansion assay. The QIAamp Micro DNA Kit was used to extract genomic DNA from the CD4+ T cells.

Sequencing was done on a sample of CD4+ T cells from PBMCs, cultured in vitro. The chain is assembled from TRBV12-3 or TRBV12-4 and TRBJ2-1, with no confident D gene call. The sequence was obtained from a human donor in good health. At the DNA level, the sequence is TGTGCCAGCAGCCCGACCGGCAATGAGCAGTTCTTC. Its protein product is CASSPTGNEQFF.